Each of the 25 T cell receptor beta chains below was sequenced from the same sample in a study of Graves' ophthalmopathy and Graves' hyperthyroidism. RNA transcripts were the template, and TCR beta CDR3 regions were amplified from them. Second-round multiplex PCR followed a first-round RT-PCR using HTBI primers. TCRdb itself ran the multiplex PCR reads through MiXCR, one entry per CDR3 protein. The data hold over a million distinct CDR3 sequences, with about 40% observed a single time. Source material: peripheral blood or thyroid tissue (not recorded which). These receptors came from an adult man with Graves' hyperthyroidism.

V gene TRBV10-3 combines with J gene TRBJ2-5; D assignment may be TRBD1 or TRBD2 (5 bases each). This CDR3 has 15 residues. The V gene lost 5 bases and the J gene lost 9 bases, with 22 bases spanning the gap. Germline values: CDR1 ENHRY, CDR2 SYGVKD. The CDR3 DNA reads TGTGCCATCAGTTACTTCGGGACCCCACGTGTCCCCCAGTACTTC. Protein product: CAISYFGTPRVPQYF.

This clonotype has a count of ten or more. This chain joins TRBV9 and TRBJ1-2, with D unclear. V lost 0 bases and J lost 4, with 10 bases in between. The CDR3 is 14 residues long. Germline CDR1 and CDR2: SGDLS and YYNGEE. The DNA for the CDR3 is TGTGCCAGCAGCGTAGATCAGCTTAGCTATGGCTACACCTTC. It is translated as CASSVDQLSYGYTF.

This clonotype was seen ten or more times. V and J are TRBV20-1 and TRBJ2-5; 8 bases map to TRBD2. This CDR3 region has 14 residues. After removal of 3 bases from V and 4 bases from J, the junction contained 7 bases not matched to a gene. The V gene's germline CDR1 is DFQATT and CDR2 SNEGSKA (reference sequence). The CDR3 nucleotides read TGCAGTGCTAGGTATAATCTAGCGGGAGAGACCCAGTACTTC. Translation gives CSARYNLAGETQYF.

V is TRBV7-9 and J is TRBJ1-2, with a weak D call TRBD1 (5 bases). Germline lookup yields CDR1 SEHNR and CDR2 FQNEAQ (reference sequence). This CDR3 has 14 amino acids. V lost 6 bases, J lost 2 bases, and 13 bases lay in between. CDR3 region: CASRPLGGNYGYTF. For the CDR3, the DNA is TGTGCCAGCAGGCCATTGGGGGGGAACTATGGCTACACCTTC.

The chain has TRBV2 and TRBJ2-5; the match to TRBD1 covers 8 bases. V lost 2 bases to trimming and J lost 9 bases; unmatched junction nucleotides: 11. CDR3 size: 15 residues. Germline values: CDR1 SNHLY, CDR2 FYNNEI. The CDR3 region has the DNA TGTGCCAGCAGTGAAAATGGACAGGGCAATCAGCCCCAGTACTTC. As protein: CASSENGQGNQPQYF. Full variable domain (missing parts from reference TRBV2 and TRBJ2-5): EPEVTQTPSHQVTQMGQEVILRCVPISNHLYFYWYRQILGQKVEFLVSFYNNEISEKSEIFDDQFSVERPDGSNFTLKIRSTKLEDSAMYFCASSENGQGNQPQYFGPGTRLLVL.

The rearrangement joins TRBV11-2 to TRBJ2-7, with a possible D match to TRBD1 (6 bases). Looked up from germline, CDR1 is SGHAT and CDR2 is FQNNGV. Between the trimmed V and J ends, which lost 5 bases and 0 bases, there was a span of 17 bases. This CDR3 spans 16 amino acids. The CDR3 DNA follows: TGTGCCAGCAGCCCCTGGGGGCAGGGGCACTCCTACGAGCAGTACTTC. It yields the protein CASSPWGQGHSYEQYF.

The chain links TRBV4-3 to TRBJ1-1; no firm D call. V lost 5 bases, J lost 4 bases, and 20 bases lay in between. The CDR3 is 16 residues long. The germline V gene has CDR1 LGHNA and CDR2 YSLEER. The CDR3 DNA reads TGCGCCAGCAGCGCGAGTACGGGCACTTTGGCCACTGAAGCTTTCTTT. Its protein is CASSASTGTLATEAFF.

The table lists this clonotype with many counts. The V gene is TRBV7-2, the J gene TRBJ1-6; tentative D call: TRBD1 (5 bases). The length of the CDR3 is 15 residues. V was shortened by 4 bases and J by 5 bases, with 12 bases between the two germline ends. Germline V gene lookup returns CDR1 SGHTA and CDR2 FQGNSA. The CDR3 protein is CASSWGPKDNSPLHF. The CDR3 region has the DNA TGTGCCAGCAGCTGGGGACCGAAAGATAATTCACCCCTCCACTTT.

There are many counts of this clonotype. This chain links TRBV29-1 with TRBJ1-1, with 10 bases identical to TRBD1. After removal of 2 bases from V and 4 bases from J, the junction contained 4 bases not matched to a gene. The V gene's germline CDR1 is SQVTM and CDR2 ANQGSEA. This CDR3 region has 14 residues. The CDR3, as DNA: TGCAGCGTTGAACCGGGACAGGGGCGCACTGAAGCTTTCTTT. Translated: CSVEPGQGRTEAFF.

As concerns this clonotype: In this CDR3 the conserved last residue, phenylalanine or tryptophan, is missing, so a read error is likely. The chain carries TRBV9 and TRBJ2-5; D is ambiguous. Germline CDR1 SGDLS, CDR2 YYNGEE. V was trimmed by 3 bases and J by 2 bases, leaving 17 bases between them. The CDR3 extends over 16 amino acids. The CDR3 DNA reads as TGTGCCAGCAGCGCAAGCGATAGGGTGGAGCAAGAGACCCAGTACCTC. This codes for CASSASDRVEQETQYL.

This clonotype was found a few times. The chain has TRBV19 and TRBJ1-5; 9 bases map to TRBD1. The length of the CDR3 is 18 residues. CDR1 is LNHDA and CDR2 is SQIVND in the germline V gene (reference sequence). Trimming removed 3 bases from V and 0 bases from J; junction bases left unmatched: 9. CDR3 DNA sequence: TGTGCCAGTAGTATCACCGGGACAGGGTTTGGTAGCAATCAGCCCCAGCATTTT. Translating gives CASSITGTGFGSNQPQHF.

This clonotype was recorded many times. This chain links TRBV6-1 with TRBJ1-6, with D possibly being TRBD1 (5 bases). The CDR3 contains 14 residues. Germline V gene data show CDR1 as MNHNS and CDR2 as SASEGT. Trimming took off 6 bases at V and 7 bases at J, with 13 bases between the two ends. The CDR3 DNA is TGTGCCAGCAGGAAGGGGACGGTAAATTCACCCCTCCACTTT. This encodes CASRKGTVNSPLHF.

The chain recombines TRBV2 with TRBJ2-5; 11 positions match TRBD1. This CDR3 has 14 amino acids. V lost 4 bases to trimming and J lost 12 bases; unmatched junction nucleotides: 10. The germline V gene has CDR1 SNHLY and CDR2 FYNNEI. The DNA for the CDR3 is TGTGCCAGCAGTGTCAGGACAGGGGGCAGGGTTAAGTACTTC. It yields the protein CASSVRTGGRVKYF.

Turning to this clonotype: This clone may be a read error of a much larger clone one base away. The chain employs TRBV19 and TRBJ2-5; possibly TRBD1 for D (6 bases). The CDR3 is made up of 14 amino acids. CDR1 and CDR2 from the germline V gene are LNHDA and SQIVND (reference sequence). V was shortened by 3 bases and J by 5 bases, with 13 bases between the two germline ends. CDR3 residues: CASSMRTAEETQYF. The CDR3 DNA reads as TGTGCCAGTAGTATGAGGACAGCTGAGGAGACCCAGTACTTC.

This clonotype was seen repeatedly, ten times or more. The chain uses TRBV15 and TRBJ2-2; TRBD1 aligns across 9 bases. Germline V gene lookup returns CDR1 LNHNV and CDR2 YYDKDF (reference sequence). V gave up 0 bases and J gave up 5 bases; unmatched junction bases: 7. CDR3 length equals 17 residues. CDR3 in DNA: TGTGCCACCAGCAGAGATTTTACCGGGACAGGGACCGGGGAGCTGTTTTTT. Translated: CATSRDFTGTGTGELFF. The full variable domain, its missing parts supplied by reference TRBV15 and TRBJ2-2, is DAMVIQNPRYQVTQFGKPVTLSCSQTLNHNVMYWYQQKSSQAPKLLFHYYDKDFNNEADTPDNFQSRRPNTSFCFLDIRSPGLGDTAMYLCATSRDFTGTGTGELFFGEGSRLTVL.

This clonotype was picked up one time. This rearrangement joins TRBV2 to TRBJ1-5; TRBD1 matches 7 bases. This CDR3 comprises 14 residues. Germline assignment: CDR1 SNHLY and CDR2 FYNNEI. V was pared by 6 bases and J by 5 bases, with 7 bases of the junction left unmatched. The CDR3 loop is CASSNGTVDQPQHF. The CDR3 DNA follows: TGTGCCAGCAGCAACGGGACAGTCGATCAGCCCCAGCATTTT.

The genes are TRBV7-3 and TRBJ1-4, with 7 bases fitting TRBD1. The length of the CDR3 is 15 residues. Germline loops: CDR1 SGHTA, CDR2 FQGTGA. V gave up 5 bases and J gave up 2 bases; unmatched junction bases: 5. This chain's CDR3 is CASSLTQGTNEKLFF. Written as DNA, the CDR3 is TGTGCCAGCAGCCTTACACAGGGGACTAATGAAAAACTGTTTTTT. Supplemented by reference TRBV7-3 and TRBJ1-4, the full variable domain reads GAGVSQTPSNKVTEKGKYVELRCDPISGHTALYWYRQSLGQGPEFLIYFQGTGAADDSGLPNDRFFAVRPEGSVSTLKIQRTERGDSAVYLCASSLTQGTNEKLFFGSGTQLSVL.

This clonotype was counted ten times or more. The V call is TRBV20-1, the J call TRBJ2-7; possible D gene TRBD2, 6 bases. CDR3 length: 12 amino acids. V gave up 3 bases and J gave up 3 bases, with 9 bases separating them. The V gene's germline CDR1 is DFQATT and CDR2 SNEGSKA (reference sequence). For the CDR3, the DNA is TGCAGTGCTAGGCGGGGAAACTACGAGCAGTACTTC. It yields the protein CSARRGNYEQYF.

A single count supports this clonotype. The chain joins TRBV19 to TRBJ1-2; 8 nucleotides align to TRBD1. The V and J ends lost 2 bases and 5 bases, in that order; junction bases with no gene match: 7. Germline V gene sequence: CDR1 LNHDA, CDR2 SQIVND (reference sequence). This CDR3 has 15 residues. The CDR3 sequence: CASSISRDRSYGYTF. The CDR3 bases are TGTGCCAGTAGTATATCTCGGGACAGGAGTTATGGCTACACCTTC.

V and J are TRBV5-1 and TRBJ2-5, with D possibly TRBD2 on 5 matching bases. Trimming pared 6 bases from V and 1 base from J, leaving 19 bases between. The CDR3 consists of 16 residues. CDR1 is SGHRS and CDR2 is YFSETQ in the germline V gene. The CDR3 DNA reads TGCGCCAGCACCTCCCCCCGGGGAGAGATCCAAGAGACCCAGTACTTC. Protein sequence: CASTSPRGEIQETQYF.

In its sample, this clonotype was seen many times. The rearrangement uses TRBV19 and TRBJ2-7; 10 bases align to TRBD1. The CDR3 extends over 16 amino acids. Germline-derived CDR1 and CDR2 are LNHDA and SQIVND (reference sequence). The ends lost 4 bases at V and 2 bases at J; junction bases unmatched: 8. The CDR3 bases are TGTGCCAGTAGTACCCGAGGACAGGGGGATACCTACGAGCAGTACTTC. It translates to CASSTRGQGDTYEQYF.

Notes on this clonotype: The junction shows a germline mismatch at one end, possibly a read error. The J gene is TRBJ2-3, the V gene TRBV7-9; TRBD2 matches 10 bases. Germline assignment: CDR1 SEHNR and CDR2 FQNEAQ (reference sequence). The CDR3 covers 16 residues. The CDR3 DNA sequence: TGTGCCAGCAGCAGGGAGAGCGGGAGGGTCGCAGATATGCAGTATTTT. Translating it yields CASSRESGRVADMQYF.

The chain carries TRBV7-3 and TRBJ1-5, with 7 positions matching TRBD1. The CDR3 contains 15 residues. J was trimmed by 14 bases and V by 0 bases; bases with no gene match: 13. Germline lookup yields CDR1 SGHTA and CDR2 FQGTGA. The CDR3 nucleotides read TGTGCCAGCAGCTTAACTTATAGGGACAGTGTCGACGAGCATTTT. It codes for CASSLTYRDSVDEHF.

Many counts were recorded for this clonotype. The V gene is TRBV5-8, the J gene TRBJ2-5; 11 bases fit TRBD2. From germline, CDR1 is SGHTS and CDR2 YDEGEE. Trimming at V came to 1 base and at J to 1 base, leaving 3 bases not matched to a gene. The CDR3 sequence is 16 residues long. This CDR3 is CASSLRGLAAQETQYF. DNA for the CDR3: TGTGCCAGCAGCTTGCGGGGACTAGCGGCCCAAGAGACCCAGTACTTC.

This clonotype was counted only a few times. This sequence joins TRBV5-1 and TRBJ1-1, with 8 bases identical to TRBD1. The CDR3 is 16 residues long. V lost 4 bases to trimming and J lost 5 bases; unmatched junction nucleotides: 13. Germline V gene data show CDR1 as SGHRS and CDR2 as YFSETQ. The CDR3 region has the DNA TGCGCCAGCAGCAAATCCCCCCAGGGGGCCCCTACTGAAGCTTTCTTT. Translated, it gives CASSKSPQGAPTEAFF.